Below are 26 T cell receptor beta chains sequenced from a single sample in a study of cytomegalovirus exposure and HLA in healthy donors. The primer mix had 60 Vbeta and 13 Jbeta primers. Sequencing used immunoSEQ multiplex PCR; TCRdb keeps in-frame clones, though not all of them. The sample has some 140,000 clones; over 75% are singletons. Source material: PBMCs. The receptors originated from a man in his fifties in good health and CMV-seronegative.

The V and J genes are TRBV2 and TRBJ2-1; TRBD1 might be the D (5 bases). The CDR3 length is 12 residues. V was clipped by 2 bases and J by 8 bases, with 7 bases between them. CDR1 and CDR2 (germline): SNHLY, FYNNEI. DNA of the CDR3: TGTGCCAGCAGTGAACAGGGCTATGAGCAGTTCTTC. This translates into CASSEQGYEQFF.

CDR3 DNA sequence: TGTGCCAGCAGGGATACCGGGACTAGTGGGACCGAGCAGTACTTC. Translated: CASRDTGTSGTEQYF. The chain has TRBV28 and TRBJ2-7, with 8 bases lining up with TRBD2. CDR3 length equals 15 residues. Germline trimming cut 6 bases from V and 6 bases from J; bases unmatched to any gene: 13. The germline V gene encodes CDR1 MDHEN and CDR2 SYDVKM. Combining the CDR3 with reference TRBV28 and TRBJ2-7 gives the whole variable domain DVKVTQSSRYLVKRTGEKVFLECVQDMDHENMFWYRQDPGLGLRLIYFSYDVKMKEKGDIPEGYSVSREKKERFSLILESASTNQTSMYLCASRDTGTSGTEQYFGPGTRLTVT.

The chain couples TRBV6-1 to TRBJ1-1, with D hard to call. The germline V and J ends were trimmed by 0 bases and 5 bases, with 10 bases remaining between them. This CDR3 spans 14 amino acids. The germline V gene encodes CDR1 MNHNS and CDR2 SASEGT. CDR3 nucleotides: TGTGCCAGCAGTGAAGCGGAGGGAAGGACTGAAGCTTTCTTT. As protein: CASSEAEGRTEAFF.

V is TRBV7-8 and J is TRBJ2-7; D is perhaps TRBD1 (6 bases). V was clipped by 2 bases and J by 4 bases, with 15 bases between them. The CDR3 spans 15 residues. Germline assignment: CDR1 SGHVS and CDR2 FQNEAQ. The CDR3 region has the DNA TGTGCCAGCAGCTTATCTTGGGGGCCCCAGTACGAGCAGTACTTC. Translated, it gives CASSLSWGPQYEQYF.

The chain uses TRBV7-2 and TRBJ2-7; 7 bases align to TRBD1. The CDR3 loop spans 14 amino acids. Per the germline V gene, CDR1 is SGHTA and CDR2 is FQGNSA. Trimming removed 5 bases from V and 2 bases from J; junction bases left unmatched: 6. CDR3 coding DNA: TGTGCCAGCAGCCAGAACAGGGGTCCCTACGAGCAGTACTTC. Encoded protein: CASSQNRGPYEQYF.

The J gene is TRBJ1-5, the V gene TRBV5-1, with TRBD1 identical over 12 bases. CDR1 SGHRS and CDR2 YFSETQ come from the germline V gene. J gave up 4 bases and V 4 bases, and 6 bases lay outside the gene matches. CDR3 length: 16 residues. Here the CDR3 DNA reads TGCGCCAGCAGCCCCGGGACAGGGGGCGGGAATCAGCCCCAGCATTTT. Translating gives CASSPGTGGGNQPQHF.

The chain combines TRBV28 with TRBJ1-1; 9 bases line up with TRBD1. The CDR3 has 15 residues. V shed 4 bases, J shed 4 bases, and the junction held 7 bases outside the gene matches. Germline-derived CDR1 and CDR2 are MDHEN and SYDVKM. CDR3 sequence: CASSSQGALITEAFF. CDR3 bases: TGTGCCAGCAGTTCACAGGGGGCGCTGATCACTGAAGCTTTCTTT.

This chain joins TRBV11-2 and TRBJ2-7; perhaps TRBD1 as D (5 bases). The length of the CDR3 is 15 residues. In germline, CDR1 is SGHAT, CDR2 FQNNGV. The V end was cut by 3 bases, the J end by 2 bases, with 14 bases between. Here the CDR3 reads CASSLADSSAYEQYF. As DNA, the CDR3 is TGTGCCAGCAGCTTGGCAGACAGTTCGGCCTACGAGCAGTACTTC.

This rearrangement joins TRBV6-5 to TRBJ1-5; 9 bases match TRBD1. Germline V gene lookup returns CDR1 MNHEY and CDR2 SVGAGI. The ends lost 5 bases at V and 7 bases at J; junction bases unmatched: 6. The CDR3 has 14 amino acids. CDR3 residues: CASSQIQGAQPQHF. For the CDR3, the DNA is TGTGCCAGCAGTCAGATACAGGGGGCGCAGCCCCAGCATTTT.

V usage is TRBV6-1 and J usage is TRBJ2-7; the D gene is possibly TRBD2 (6 bases). CDR1 MNHNS and CDR2 SASEGT come from the germline V gene. With 6 bases removed from V and 4 bases from J, the gap between germline ends came to 13 bases. The CDR3 length is 13 residues. CDR3 sequence: CASSGRLVYEQYF. In DNA form, the CDR3 reads TGTGCCAGCAGCGGCCGACTAGTTTACGAGCAGTACTTC.

In this sample, this clone turned up once. The chain joins TRBV29-1 to TRBJ2-3; 10 nucleotides align to TRBD1. Germline V gene sequence: CDR1 SQVTM, CDR2 ANQGSEA. The CDR3 spans 14 residues. J gave up 6 bases and V 4 bases, and 7 bases lay outside the gene matches. In nucleotides, the CDR3 is TGCAGCGTTGCGCGACAGGGGGCGCGGGATACGCAGTATTTT. Translating it yields CSVARQGARDTQYF.

The gene calls are TRBV7-8 and TRBJ1-4; TRBD1 is a possible D gene (5 bases). Germline CDR1 and CDR2: SGHVS and FQNEAQ. V lost 2 bases to trimming and J lost 14 bases, with 15 bases between them. The CDR3 sequence is 13 residues long. CDR3: CASSLSVQGRLFF. As DNA, the CDR3 is TGTGCCAGCAGCTTAAGCGTCCAGGGAAGGCTGTTTTTT.

The chain carries TRBV28 and TRBJ1-2, with 9 bases aligning to TRBD1. This CDR3 contains 15 residues. The germline V gene encodes CDR1 MDHEN and CDR2 SYDVKM. With V trimmed by 5 bases and J by 5 bases, 9 bases remained unmatched. The CDR3 DNA reads TGTGCCAGCAGTGCGTCGACAGGGGGAAGATATGGCTACACCTTC. It codes for CASSASTGGRYGYTF.

The rearrangement links TRBV6-1 to TRBJ2-6; D not resolved. This CDR3 spans 13 amino acids. Germline assignment: CDR1 MNHNS and CDR2 SASEGT. V was shortened by 8 bases and J by 1 base, with 6 bases between the two germline ends. CDR3 amino acids: CASRGSGANVLTF. CDR3 in DNA: TGTGCCAGCCGAGGATCTGGGGCCAACGTCCTGACTTTC.

V is TRBV7-2 and J is TRBJ2-4; weak D call: TRBD2 (5 bases). The CDR3 contains 19 residues. Trimming took off 2 bases at V and 0 bases at J, with 20 bases between the two ends. CDR1 SGHTA and CDR2 FQGNSA come from the germline V gene. CDR3 DNA sequence: TGTGCCAGCAGCTTACAATTCCTCAGCGGACTGTTAGCCAAAAACATTCAGTACTTC. Translating gives CASSLQFLSGLLAKNIQYF.

The V call is TRBV27, the J call TRBJ2-7; D might be TRBD1 (6 bases). The CDR3 runs to 14 residues. Trimming left V 6 bases short and J 5 bases short, with 17 bases between. Looked up from germline, CDR1 is MNHEY and CDR2 is SMNVEV (reference sequence). CDR3 amino acids: CASRPTGIFNEQYF. The CDR3 DNA reads as TGTGCCAGCAGGCCAACAGGGATTTTCAACGAGCAGTACTTC.

This clone was counted only a few times. The V call is TRBV7-8, the J call TRBJ2-4; D possibly corresponds to TRBD2 (5 bases). The V gene lost 1 base and the J gene lost 5 bases, with 18 bases spanning the gap. The CDR3 length is 17 residues. Germline V gives CDR1 SGHVS, CDR2 FQNEAQ. The CDR3 nucleotides read TGTGCCAGCAGCTTAGGGTATCGGGGTGGAAGACAAAACATTCAGTACTTC. It yields the protein CASSLGYRGGRQNIQYF.

V is TRBV14 and J is TRBJ2-6; 9 nucleotides align to TRBD1. Germline loops: CDR1 SGHDN, CDR2 FVKESK. The CDR3 sequence is 17 residues long. The ends lost 4 bases at V and 2 bases at J; junction bases unmatched: 6. The CDR3 nucleotides read TGTGCCAGCAGCCCCAGAACAGGGGGCGCTGGGGCCAACGTCCTGACTTTC. It is translated as CASSPRTGGAGANVLTF.

The chain joins TRBV6-1 to TRBJ2-7; 7 nucleotides match TRBD1. This CDR3 is built from 13 residues. V gave up 6 bases and J gave up 2 bases; unmatched junction bases: 4. Germline CDR1 and CDR2: MNHNS and SASEGT. CDR3 protein: CASRGDSTYEQYF. CDR3 nucleotide sequence: TGTGCCAGCAGGGGGGACAGCACCTACGAGCAGTACTTC.

V gene TRBV29-1 combines with J gene TRBJ2-7; 7 bases are a match to TRBD1. The CDR3 covers 16 residues. Germline assignment: CDR1 SQVTM and CDR2 ANQGSEA. The ends lost 6 bases at V and 5 bases at J; junction bases unmatched: 19. As DNA, the CDR3 is TGCAGCGTCGCGACAGGGCCCGTACACGCGGGCAACGAGCAGTACTTC. Residues: CSVATGPVHAGNEQYF.

This clone came up once. The chain links TRBV5-6 to TRBJ2-6; the D gene is possibly TRBD2 (6 bases). V dropped 4 bases and J dropped 2 bases, with 13 bases sitting between them. Germline CDR1 is SGHDT and CDR2 is YYEEEE. This CDR3 has 16 residues. The CDR3, as DNA: TGTGCCAGCAGCGAGAATCCGGGGGCTGGGGCCAACGTCCTGACTTTC. It is translated as CASSENPGAGANVLTF.

The chain has TRBV28 and TRBJ1-1; no definite D call. The CDR3 is made up of 17 amino acids. The V end lost 6 bases, the J end lost 2 bases, and 22 bases lay between the germline ends. Germline assignment: CDR1 MDHEN and CDR2 SYDVKM. The CDR3: CASSSPYIRVVNTEAFF. CDR3 sequence (DNA): TGTGCCAGCAGCTCCCCTTACATCCGGGTAGTTAACACTGAAGCTTTCTTT.

The genes are TRBV7-8 and TRBJ2-1, with 11 bases identical to TRBD2. CDR1 is SGHVS, CDR2 FQNEAQ, per germline. Trimming at V came to 4 bases and at J to 9 bases, leaving 11 bases not matched to a gene. The CDR3 length is 16 residues. DNA of the CDR3: TGTGCCAGCAGCTCAAGACTAGCGGGAAAGGAAAGTGAGCAGTTCTTC. This translates into CASSSRLAGKESEQFF.

The CDR3 DNA is TGTGCCAGCAGTGGGGCAGGGGCAGAAGAGCAGTACTTC. Amino acid sequence: CASSGAGAEEQYF. The chain joins TRBV2 to TRBJ2-7; D might be TRBD1 (6 bases). This CDR3 is built from 13 residues. CDR1 and CDR2 (germline): SNHLY, FYNNEI. The V and J ends lost 4 bases and 7 bases respectively, with 14 bases between them.

V is TRBV5-6 and J is TRBJ1-1, with a possible D match to TRBD1 (6 bases). V was shortened by 0 bases and J by 7 bases, with 13 bases between the two germline ends. Germline V CDR1 and CDR2: SGHDT, YYEEEE. This CDR3 has 14 residues. This CDR3 is CASSLDQGRGEAFF. CDR3 DNA: TGTGCCAGCAGCTTGGATCAGGGGCGAGGTGAAGCTTTCTTT.

The chain employs TRBV28 and TRBJ1-5; the D gene is possibly TRBD1 (6 bases). Germline loops: CDR1 MDHEN, CDR2 SYDVKM. V lost 6 bases to trimming and J lost 1 base, with 10 bases between them. The CDR3 length is 14 residues. The CDR3 reads CASSPQGSNQPQHF. The CDR3 nucleotides are TGTGCCAGCAGCCCACAGGGAAGCAATCAGCCCCAGCATTTT.